One TCR beta chain is described in this entry. This clonotype was seen a few times. It has no known antigen specificity. Base qualities were left out, and no much larger clone turns up one base away. The junction shows trimming of 0 bases on V and 4 bases on J, plus 7 bases between the germline ends. For CDR1 and CDR2, the germline V gene lists SGHRS and YFSETQ. The CDR3 holds 13 amino acids from the cysteine to the phenylalanine. The CDR3 DNA has 39 bases and is translated from base 1. The data are from a study of T-cell memory formation after mild COVID-19 (dated by TCRdb to about 2021). Study-level background: TCR sequence clusters from the two donors were largely donor specific. Longitudinal TCRalpha and TCRbeta repertoire sequencing tracked T-cell clones expanding and contracting after mild COVID-19 in a couple of donors. Two young, previously healthy adult volunteers, one female and one male, were included in the cohort. Broader findings and caveats from the paper: Some responding clones were detected in pre-infection memory, which suggested that pre-existing cross-reactive memory T cells had joined the SARS-CoV-2 response. Whether the second-wave clones peaking on day 37 were SARS-CoV-2 specific was not confirmed. Contracting CD4+ clones turned up mainly in the CM and EM memory subsets, whereas EMRA was where CD8+ clones were enriched. Balanced CD4/CD8 phenotypes were observed for clones contracting from day 15 to 85, whereas a bias towards CD4+ was observed for a second wave of clones expanding from day 15 to 37. Only two mild cases were covered by the study, and larger cohorts that include severe cases with pre-infection samples were considered necessary.

Sequencing instrument: Illumina NovaSeq 6000. TCRalpha and TCRbeta cDNA libraries were constructed by 5'RACE with constant-segment primers, with sample barcodes and unique molecular identifiers being introduced. Trizol reagent was used to extract RNA from every sample. Libraries were amplified in two PCR steps, with a second sample barcode and Illumina TruSeq adapters added in the second step. Sequencing of libraries was performed on an Illumina NovaSeq with 2 x 150 bp paired-end reads. On the authors' methods: The reads were demultiplexed and collapsed into UMI-guided consensus sequences using migec v1.2.7. Using mixcr v2.1.11, UMI consensuses were aligned to TRA and TRB V and J templates and then assembled into clonotypes. Clonotypes were classified as expanded or contracted when called significant by both edgeR and NoisET, with noise models trained on biological replicates. edgeR calls used a false discovery rate-adjusted p below 0.01 and a log2 fold-change threshold of 1. As an exploratory analysis of dynamics, max-normalized trajectories of the 1000 most abundant clonotypes were examined with PCA combined with hierarchical clustering. Separately sequenced CD4+ and CD8+ repertoires were used to assign the CD4 or CD8 phenotype of responding clones. Using fastp trimming at Q25 and MiXCR clonotype assembly, TCRdb reanalyzed the public sequencing data and kept in-frame beta chains. Duplicate CDR3 protein sequences are folded into a single record with the most common DNA and genes. The V and J calls come from TCRdb's annotation, not from the publication. Counted in this sample were hundreds of thousands of distinct CDR3 sequences; about 15% of them appeared once. About a fifth of the sample comes from the top ten.

Ficoll-Paque density gradient centrifugation was the method used to isolate PBMCs. Specimen: PBMCs or a T cell subset sorted from them (not recorded which). The rearrangement combines TRBV5-1 with TRBJ1-2; the D gene identity is not certain. This receptor was taken from a young man who had mild COVID-19 (a few samples of this study predate the infection). The sample titles of this study are shuffled in the database, so cell type and time point are left out; the donor was told from shared clones. CDR3 sequence: CASSLDQPYGYTF. The nucleotide sequence is given as TGCGCCAGCAGCTTGGATCAACCCTATGGCTACACCTTC.